This TCR beta chain was documented in a study of technical replicates of blood from a few donors. The table came from immunoSEQ multiplex PCR; TCRdb's copy has only in-frame clones and leaves some out. This table holds tens of thousands of clones, about 92% found once. This receptor was taken from a human donor in good health. Sequenced sample: T cells isolated from PBMCs.

The CDR3 protein is CASSLDVSSGNTIYF. The CDR3 nucleotides read TGTGCCAGCAGCTTGGATGTATCCTCTGGAAACACCATATATTTT. The chain uses TRBV5-8 and TRBJ1-3, with D unresolved. V was shortened by 0 bases and J by 0 bases, with 7 bases between the two germline ends. Germline CDR1 reads SGHTS; CDR2 reads YDEGEE. The CDR3 contains 15 residues.